Given below is one TCR beta chain in context. Its antigen is not identified. Germline V gene lookup returns CDR1 SGHTA and CDR2 FQGNSA. This CDR3 is built from 19 residues. The ends were cut back, 2 bases at V and 0 bases at J, with 17 bases in the middle. At sampling all donors were nominally healthy, likely with unrecorded immune exposures. The sample is drawn from a study of cytomegalovirus exposure and HLA in healthy donors. Across the study: An early data release held tens of millions of unique TCRs from HLA-typed donors. General study findings and limits: Segments of the TCR beta V type were, in most cases, productive about 87% or about 30% of the time in an earlier analysis. The study flagged 150 to 200 TCR beta chains as cytomegalovirus-associated.

Both 60 Vbeta primers and 13 Jbeta primers went into the PCR. TCRdb's copy holds only in-frame clones and misses some; the assay was immunoSEQ multiplex PCR. The table shows roughly 190,000 clones, with 79% occurring only once. Sequenced sample: PBMCs. This chain uses TRBV7-2 with TRBJ2-6, with a possible D match to TRBD2 (7 bases). The TCR sequence derives from a girl under 18 in good health and CMV-seropositive. The CDR3 reads CASSLTGGLLTSGANVLTF. In DNA form, the CDR3 reads TGTGCCAGCAGCTTAACGGGGGGCCTCCTGACCTCTGGGGCCAACGTCCTGACTTTC.